This T cell receptor (beta chain) was identified during a study of T cells in Graves' hyperthyroidism and ophthalmopathy. Notes on the study in general: Most expanded thyroid clonotypes above 0.001 recurred in blood.

The V end lost 1 base, the J end lost 5 bases, and 14 bases lay between the germline ends. There are 16 residues in the CDR3. Per germline, CDR1 MNHNS and CDR2 SASEGT. What was amplified from RNA transcripts were TCR beta CDR3 regions. The HTBI primer set was used in a first-round RT-PCR of the TCR CDR3. TCRdb reanalysed the multiplex PCR reads using MiXCR and keeps one entry per CDR3 protein. The sample lists 350,000 or so distinct CDR3 sequences; 15% to 20% were seen once. Comment on this clonotype: Its antigen is not identified.

This receptor was obtained from a woman between 50 and 59 years old with Graves' hyperthyroidism. The chain joins TRBV6-1 to TRBJ2-2; D gene unclear. The specimen was blood. CDR3 nucleotides: TGTGCCAGCAGTGAAGGGCCGGGTGGGGTAACCGGGGAGCTGTTTTTT. This sequence encodes CASSEGPGGVTGELFF.